This record covers a single TCR beta chain. Antigen: not known. The germline gives CDR1 MNHEY, CDR2 SMNVEV (reference sequence). The CDR3 is 14 residues long. V gave up 6 bases and J gave up 1 base; unmatched junction bases: 5. Via MiXCR, TCRdb re-called the reads, giving one row per CDR3 protein. The sample yields about 900,000 distinct CDR3 sequences, roughly 31% seen once. The record originates from a study of T cell repertoires in cytomegalovirus infection. This clonotype originated in a human donor in good health (CMV status not recorded). Some clones in this sample may be carry-over from other donors' samples. This material consisted of cultured CD8+ T cells from PBMCs, taken from culture after CMV antigen stimulation. The rearrangement joins TRBV27 to TRBJ2-5, with 7 positions matching TRBD1. Written as DNA, the CDR3 is TGTGCCAGCAGGTATACAGGGGCCCAAGAGACCCAGTACTTC. Its protein is CASRYTGAQETQYF.